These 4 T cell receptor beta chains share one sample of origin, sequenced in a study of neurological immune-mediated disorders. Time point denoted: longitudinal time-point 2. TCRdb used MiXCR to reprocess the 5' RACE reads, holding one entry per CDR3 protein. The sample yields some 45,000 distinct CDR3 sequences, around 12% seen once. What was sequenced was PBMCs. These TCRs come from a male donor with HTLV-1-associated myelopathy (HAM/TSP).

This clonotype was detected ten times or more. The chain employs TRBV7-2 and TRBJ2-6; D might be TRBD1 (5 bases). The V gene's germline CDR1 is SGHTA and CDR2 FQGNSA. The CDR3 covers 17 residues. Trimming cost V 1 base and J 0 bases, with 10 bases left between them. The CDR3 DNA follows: TGTGCCAGCAGCTTAGGGACAAGGAGCTCTGGGGCCAACGTCCTGACTTTC. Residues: CASSLGTRSSGANVLTF.

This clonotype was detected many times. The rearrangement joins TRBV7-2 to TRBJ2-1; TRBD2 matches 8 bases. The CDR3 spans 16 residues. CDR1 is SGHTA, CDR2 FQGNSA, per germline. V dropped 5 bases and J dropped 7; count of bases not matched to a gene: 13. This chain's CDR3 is CASSPRRERGRNEQFF. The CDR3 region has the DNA TGTGCCAGCAGCCCCCGTAGGGAGCGGGGGAGGAATGAGCAGTTCTTC.

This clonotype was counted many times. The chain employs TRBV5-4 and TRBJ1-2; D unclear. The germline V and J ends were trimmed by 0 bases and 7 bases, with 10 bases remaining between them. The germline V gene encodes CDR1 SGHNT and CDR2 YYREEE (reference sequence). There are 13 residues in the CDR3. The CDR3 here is CASSLALPAGYTF. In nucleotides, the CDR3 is TGTGCCAGCAGCTTGGCACTCCCGGCTGGCTACACCTTC.

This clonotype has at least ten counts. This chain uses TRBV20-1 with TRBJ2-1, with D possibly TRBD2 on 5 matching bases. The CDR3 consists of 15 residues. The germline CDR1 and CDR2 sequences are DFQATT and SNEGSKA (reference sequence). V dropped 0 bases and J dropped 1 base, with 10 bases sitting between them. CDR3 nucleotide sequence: TGCAGTGCTAGAGATCCTGAGGGTTCCTACAATGAGCAGTTCTTC. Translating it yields CSARDPEGSYNEQFF.